The 21 T cell receptor beta chains in this list originate from one sample, sequenced in a study of post-analysis software for immune sequencing data. Study conclusions and caveats: TRBV5-6, TRBV5-1 and TRBV20-1 were among four to six TRBV segments more frequent in patients than controls.

Their antigen targets remain unknown. Unique-molecular-identifier-tagged TCR beta cDNA libraries were used. Each CDR3 protein gets one entry after TCRdb re-called the PCR reads with MiXCR. The sample has 740,000 or so distinct CDR3 sequences, 53% seen once. The sample consisted of blood. The receptor source for this set is a girl aged 10 to 17 with multiple sclerosis.

This clonotype was seen a few times. The rearrangement links TRBV12-3 or TRBV12-4 to TRBJ2-7; D gene unclear. V lost 6 bases and J lost 0, with 9 bases in between. This CDR3 has 13 amino acids. The CDR3 sequence: CASSPSNSYEQYF. CDR3 nucleotides: TGTGCCAGCAGCCCTTCTAACTCCTACGAGCAGTACTTC.

This clonotype has a handful of counts. The rearrangement links TRBV5-1 to TRBJ2-3; D uncertain. V shed 0 bases and J shed 6 bases, with 11 bases lying between them. Germline V gives CDR1 SGHRS, CDR2 YFSETQ. This CDR3 is 14 amino acids long. CDR3 region: CASSLVDVSDTQYF. The DNA of the CDR3 is TGCGCCAGCAGCTTGGTGGATGTGTCCGATACGCAGTATTTT.

Only a few counts were recorded for this clonotype. The gene calls are TRBV6-4 and TRBJ1-6, with unresolved D. The length of the CDR3 is 13 residues. In germline, CDR1 is MRHNA, CDR2 SNTAGT. Trimming cost V 2 bases and J 5 bases, with 4 bases left between them. The CDR3 DNA is TGTGCCAGCAGTGACAGGGATAATTCACCCCTCCACTTT. It yields the protein CASSDRDNSPLHF.

This chain uses TRBV5-1 with TRBJ2-1; perhaps TRBD1 as D (5 bases). From germline, CDR1 is SGHRS and CDR2 YFSETQ. The CDR3 totals 15 residues. Trimming pared 0 bases from V and 4 bases from J, leaving 11 bases between. DNA for the CDR3: TGCGCCAGCAGCTTGGATCCCCAGGGTTACAATGAGCAGTTCTTC. Protein product: CASSLDPQGYNEQFF.

The rearrangement uses TRBV10-2 and TRBJ1-1, with 9 bases aligning to TRBD1. The CDR3 spans 14 residues. Germline V gene sequence: CDR1 WSHSY, CDR2 SAAADI. Germline trimming cut 5 bases from V and 5 bases from J; bases unmatched to any gene: 6. The CDR3 region has the DNA TGCGCCAGCAGTACAGGGGGCGCGAGGACTGAAGCTTTCTTT. It yields the protein CASSTGGARTEAFF.

V and J are TRBV20-1 and TRBJ2-7; TRBD1 aligns across 10 bases. From germline, CDR1 is DFQATT and CDR2 SNEGSKA (reference sequence). This CDR3 has 13 residues. The V and J ends lost 4 bases and 4 bases, in that order; junction bases with no gene match: 4. CDR3 DNA sequence: TGCAGTGCTAAGGACAGGGGGGCTTACGAGCAGTACTTC. Translation gives CSAKDRGAYEQYF.

The chain couples TRBV6-2 or TRBV6-3 to TRBJ2-7, with 8 bases identical to TRBD2. The V gene's germline CDR1 is MNHEY and CDR2 SVGEGT. The trim removed 6 bases at V and 6 bases at J, leaving 19 bases unmatched. The CDR3 extends over 17 amino acids. The CDR3 region is CASRTTKAGEPSREQYF. DNA of the CDR3: TGTGCCAGCAGAACCACAAAAGCGGGGGAACCTTCTCGCGAGCAGTACTTC.

The chain links TRBV12-3 or TRBV12-4 to TRBJ2-1, with 10 positions matching TRBD2. With V trimmed by 1 base and J by 7 bases, 7 bases remained unmatched. The CDR3 has 16 residues. CDR3 nucleotide sequence: TGTGCCAGCAGTTTAGGTGGGGCTAGCGGGAGTAATGAGCAGTTCTTC. It yields the protein CASSLGGASGSNEQFF.

CDR3 bases: TGTGCCAGCAGTTTAGTCGAGCGGGGCACAGATACGCAGTATTTT. It is translated as CASSLVERGTDTQYF. V gene TRBV12-3 or TRBV12-4 combines with J gene TRBJ2-3, with D perhaps matching TRBD2 (6 bases). The CDR3 is 15 residues long. V was cut by 1 base and J by 1 base, with 9 bases left in between.

This clonotype was seen ten or more times. The chain links TRBV20-1 to TRBJ2-5, with D possibly being TRBD2 (6 bases). The germline V gene has CDR1 DFQATT and CDR2 SNEGSKA (reference sequence). With 1 base removed from V and 5 bases from J, the gap between germline ends came to 14 bases. This CDR3 spans 14 amino acids. The CDR3 nucleotides read TGCAGTGCTAGAGCGGGAGAGGCGAGCGAGACCCAGTACTTC. Its protein product is CSARAGEASETQYF.

This clonotype has a handful of counts. This chain uses TRBV29-1 with TRBJ2-5, with TRBD1 identical over 8 bases. V shed 7 bases, J shed 11 bases, and the junction held 21 bases outside the gene matches. The germline CDR1 and CDR2 sequences are SQVTM and ANQGSEA. The CDR3 contains 15 residues. The CDR3 loop reads CSAQMGTGGGNEQYF. CDR3 DNA sequence: TGCAGCGCCCAAATGGGGACAGGTGGCGGCAATGAGCAGTACTTC.

The chain combines TRBV21-1 with TRBJ2-3; the table's D gene call, TRBD2, was not cross checked with the DNA. TRBV21-1 constitutes a pseudogene. The CDR3 covers 18 residues. DNA for the CDR3: TGTGCCAGCAGCGCTGGACTAGCGGGAGCAACCTTCACAGATACGCAGTATTTT. Translated: CASSAGLAGATFTDTQYF.

This clonotype is deemed medium-sized. This rearrangement joins TRBV2 to TRBJ2-7; 10 positions agree with TRBD1. With V trimmed by 7 bases and J by 2 bases, 17 bases remained unmatched. The CDR3 consists of 18 residues. Per germline, CDR1 SNHLY and CDR2 FYNNEI. CDR3 coding DNA: TGTGCCAGCATTGACCCGGGACAGGGGTCACTAAGAGCCTACGAGCAGTACTTC. Protein: CASIDPGQGSLRAYEQYF.

This clonotype was recorded a few times. The chain links TRBV10-3 to TRBJ2-7; possibly TRBD1 for D (6 bases). The germline gives CDR1 ENHRY, CDR2 SYGVKD. Deletions cut 6 bases from V and 0 bases from J, with 12 bases between. The CDR3 contains 14 residues. CDR3 amino acids: CAIRADRASYEQYF. DNA of the CDR3: TGTGCCATCAGAGCGGACAGAGCCTCCTACGAGCAGTACTTC.

This clonotype was observed a handful of times. The chain joins TRBV12-3 or TRBV12-4 to TRBJ2-7; perhaps TRBD1 as D (5 bases). V shed 4 bases and J shed 1 base, with 11 bases lying between them. CDR3 length: 14 amino acids. Written as DNA, the CDR3 is TGTGCCAGCAGTTCGACGACAGAATCCTACGAGCAGTACTTC. As protein: CASSSTTESYEQYF.

This chain connects TRBV12-3 or TRBV12-4 to TRBJ2-7; 7 bases agree with TRBD2. Germline trimming cut 6 bases from V and 5 bases from J; bases unmatched to any gene: 13. This CDR3 comprises 15 residues. DNA for the CDR3: TGTGCCAGCAGCCTGGTAGCGGGTGACCTTGACGAGCAGTACTTC. Its protein is CASSLVAGDLDEQYF.

The rearrangement links TRBV4-2 to TRBJ2-4, with D unclear. Judging by the DNA end, TRBJ2-7 fits better; the J call may be wrong. From germline, CDR1 is LGHNA and CDR2 YNFKEQ. The CDR3 sequence is 13 residues long. CDR3 loop: CASSQEGNYEQYF. CDR3 nucleotide sequence: TGTGCCAGCAGCCAAGAGGGGAACTACGAGCAGTACTTC.

The chain couples TRBV29-1 to TRBJ2-7, with D possibly being TRBD2 (5 bases). The germline CDR1 and CDR2 sequences are SQVTM and ANQGSEA. V was trimmed by 4 bases and J by 5 bases, leaving 15 bases between them. The CDR3 consists of 13 residues. The CDR3, as DNA: TGCAGCGTTGGAGGGTATGAGGGCCACGAGCAGTACTTC. Protein sequence: CSVGGYEGHEQYF.

This clonotype was counted many times. The chain joins TRBV9 to TRBJ2-4, with 10 bases lining up with TRBD2. V shed 0 bases, J shed 3 bases, and the junction held 6 bases outside the gene matches. Germline V gene lookup returns CDR1 SGDLS and CDR2 YYNGEE. The CDR3 sequence is 17 residues long. CDR3 in amino acids: CASSVAPSGGGKNIQYF. The CDR3 DNA follows: TGTGCCAGCAGCGTAGCTCCCAGCGGGGGGGGCAAAAACATTCAGTACTTC.

This clonotype was observed a few times. The chain links TRBV2 to TRBJ2-3, with a tentative D call TRBD1 (6 bases). V lost 5 bases and J lost 3, with 15 bases in between. Germline loops: CDR1 SNHLY, CDR2 FYNNEI. CDR3 length equals 15 residues. The chain's CDR3 is CASSIRDTGTDTQYF. The CDR3 DNA is TGTGCCAGCAGTATTAGGGACACGGGAACAGATACGCAGTATTTT.

The CDR3 reads CASSFSGRSLDEQFF. In DNA form, the CDR3 reads TGTGCCAGCAGTTTTAGCGGGAGGAGTTTAGATGAGCAGTTCTTC. The chain is built from TRBV7-9 and TRBJ2-7; 10 bases align to TRBD2. TRBJ2-1 matches the DNA end more closely, so the J call is doubtful. Looked up from germline, CDR1 is SEHNR and CDR2 is FQNEAQ (reference sequence). CDR3 length: 15 residues.